These T cell receptor beta chains were read from a single sample in a study of T cells in Graves' hyperthyroidism and ophthalmopathy. TCRdb processed the multiplex PCR reads anew with MiXCR; each CDR3 protein has one entry. The sample holds around 450,000 distinct CDR3 sequences; around 15% are singletons and the top ten take 5% to 6%. The specimen was blood. These receptor sequences come from a woman younger than 35 with Graves' hyperthyroidism. Each CDR3 is given with its conserved first and last residue. A D gene is named only where the DNA matches it firmly. The listing skips clone size in some rows; elsewhere it reads once, few, many or a size class.

J: TRBJ2-1; D: TRBD2; size: many; V: TRBV20-1; DNA: TGCAGTGCTAGAGGAATAGCGGGAGGGTTTGGCGATGAGCAGTTCTTC; CDR3: CSARGIAGGFGDEQFF
J: TRBJ1-5; D: NA; size: few; V: TRBV7-6; DNA: TGTGCCAGCAGCTTAGGATTGGGCAGGGGTCCCCAGCATTTT; CDR3: CASSLGLGRGPQHF
J: TRBJ2-7; D: NA; size: many; V: TRBV7-2; DNA: TGTGCCAGCAGCTTAACAGTCACGTACGAGCAGTACTTC; CDR3: CASSLTVTYEQYF
J: TRBJ2-1; D: TRBD2; size: NA; V: TRBV11-2; DNA: TGTGCCAGCAGGTTACCGGGACTAGCGGGGGGATCCTACAATGAGCAGTTCTTC; CDR3: CASRLPGLAGGSYNEQFF
J: TRBJ1-1; D: NA; size: many; V: TRBV29-1; DNA: TGCAGCGGAGCGGGACACTTAAACACTGAAGCTTTCTTT; CDR3: CSGAGHLNTEAFF
J: TRBJ2-1; D: TRBD2; size: NA; V: TRBV5-1; DNA: TGCGCCAGCAGCCCTTCTAGCGGGAGCTACAATGAGCAGTTCTTC; CDR3: CASSPSSGSYNEQFF
J: TRBJ2-1; D: NA; size: NA; V: TRBV20-1; DNA: TGCAGTGCTACAGACACAGTAACGTTGGAGAATGAGCAGTTCTTC; CDR3: CSATDTVTLENEQFF
J: TRBJ2-5; D: TRBD1; size: NA; V: TRBV19; DNA: TGTGCCAGTGGACCAGGGACAGGGGAGACCCAGTACTTC; CDR3: CASGPGTGETQYF
J: TRBJ2-7; D: TRBD1; size: few; V: TRBV19; DNA: TGTGCCAGTAGTGTCGCGGGACAGGGACACTACGAGCAGTACTTC; CDR3: CASSVAGQGHYEQYF
J: TRBJ2-1; D: NA; size: many; V: TRBV5-4; DNA: TGTGCCAGCAGCCCGGAGGGGGGCTGGGGAAACAATGAGCAGTTCTTC; CDR3: CASSPEGGWGNNEQFF
J: TRBJ2-7; D: TRBD2; size: few; V: TRBV13; DNA: TGTGCCAGCAGCTTAGGCCGGGGTAGCGGGTTCAACGAGCAGTACTTC; CDR3: CASSLGRGSGFNEQYF
J: TRBJ2-7; D: TRBD1; size: many; V: TRBV20-1; DNA: TGCAGTGCTACGACAGGGGGCAGGTACGAGCAGTACTTC; CDR3: CSATTGGRYEQYF
J: TRBJ2-3; D: NA; size: many; V: TRBV30; DNA: TGTGCCTGGAGTGTAGGTGGCGACGGCACAGATACGCAGTATTTT; CDR3: CAWSVGGDGTDTQYF
J: TRBJ2-1; D: TRBD1; size: NA; V: TRBV4-1; DNA: TGCGCCAGCAGCCAAGTATTAAGCGGACAGGGGACACCTTTTTTCTACAATGAGCAGTTCTTC; CDR3: CASSQVLSGQGTPFFYNEQFF
J: TRBJ2-5; D: TRBD2; size: many; V: TRBV6-1; DNA: TGTGCCAGCTCGGGGGGGCTACAAGAGACCCAGTACTTC; CDR3: CASSGGLQETQYF
J: TRBJ2-1; D: TRBD2; size: NA; V: TRBV19; DNA: TGTGCCAGTAGTATCCTAGCGGGAGTTCGGGGTGAGCAGTTCTTC; CDR3: CASSILAGVRGEQFF
J: TRBJ1-6; D: NA; size: NA; V: TRBV25-1; DNA: TGTGCCAGCAGTGCACGGTATAATTCACCCCTCCACTTT; CDR3: CASSARYNSPLHF
J: TRBJ2-1; D: NA; size: many; V: TRBV5-4; DNA: TGTGCCAGCAGCTTGGAGTCGTACAATGAGCAGTTCTTC; CDR3: CASSLESYNEQFF
J: TRBJ2-1; D: TRBD2; size: NA; V: TRBV14; DNA: TGTGCCAGCAGCCAACTCGGGACTAGCGGGAGTGGTGAGCAGTTCTTC; CDR3: CASSQLGTSGSGEQFF
J: TRBJ2-3; D: NA; size: NA; V: TRBV2; DNA: TGTGCCAGCAGTGAAGGATCATCAGATACGCAGTATTTT; CDR3: CASSEGSSDTQYF